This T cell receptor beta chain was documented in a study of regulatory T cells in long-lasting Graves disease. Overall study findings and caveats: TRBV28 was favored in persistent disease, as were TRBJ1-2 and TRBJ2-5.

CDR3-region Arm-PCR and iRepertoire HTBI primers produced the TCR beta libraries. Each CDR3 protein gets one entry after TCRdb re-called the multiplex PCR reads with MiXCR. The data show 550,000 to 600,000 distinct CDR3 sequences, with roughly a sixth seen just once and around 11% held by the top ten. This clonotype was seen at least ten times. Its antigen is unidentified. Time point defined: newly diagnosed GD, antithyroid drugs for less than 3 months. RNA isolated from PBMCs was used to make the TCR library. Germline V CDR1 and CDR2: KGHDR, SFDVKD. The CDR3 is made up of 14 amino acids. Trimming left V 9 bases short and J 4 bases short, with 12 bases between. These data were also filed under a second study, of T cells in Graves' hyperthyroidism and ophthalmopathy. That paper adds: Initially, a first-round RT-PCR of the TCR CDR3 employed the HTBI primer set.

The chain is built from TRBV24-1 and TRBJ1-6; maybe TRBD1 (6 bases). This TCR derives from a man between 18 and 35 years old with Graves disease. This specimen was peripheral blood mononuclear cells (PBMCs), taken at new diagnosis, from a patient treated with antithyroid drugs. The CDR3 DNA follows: TGTGCCACCTCATCAGGGGATTATAATTCACCCCTCCACTTT. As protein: CATSSGDYNSPLHF.